This section outlines one T cell receptor (beta chain) sequence together with its context. This entry is derived from a study of T-cell reconstitution after alpha-beta-depleted transplantation in children. Using unique molecular identifiers, the investigators prepared the TCRbeta library. One entry per CDR3 protein results from TCRdb running MiXCR on the PCR reads. The profile shows 450,000 to 600,000 distinct CDR3 sequences, less than 35% of them singletons. V was pared by 5 bases and J by 8 bases, with 15 bases between. The CDR3 is 13 residues long. The V call is TRBV12-3 or TRBV12-4, the J call TRBJ1-2, with D unclear. The sample was PBMCs from the stem cell graft donor, taken from the stem cell graft. The sequence was obtained from a human donor who donated a stem cell graft to a child with aplastic anemia. DNA of the CDR3: TGTGCCAGCAGTCCCGGACCGGCTTCGGGCTACACCTTC. Its protein product is CASSPGPASGYTF.